This T cell receptor beta chain is from a study of identical twins. TCRdb re-called the 5' RACE reads through MiXCR, storing one row per CDR3 protein. The table has 200,000 to 300,000 distinct CDR3 sequences, roughly 10% seen once. This clonotype came up many times. Its target is not known. Study results and limitations: In cord blood, abundant beta clonotypes had fewer insertions; memory showed no trend. In drawing conclusions, the study used cross-sectional statistical analysis and did not follow the same donors.

The germline V gene has CDR1 LGHNA and CDR2 YNFKEQ. This CDR3 has 17 amino acids. The V end was cut by 1 base, the J end by 6 bases, with 19 bases between. J is TRBJ2-1 and V is TRBV4-2, with TRBD2 as a possible D gene (7 bases). This receptor was identified in a middle-aged man in good health. Sequencing was done on a sample of memory T cells sorted from blood. The CDR3, as DNA: TGTGCCAGCAGCCAAGTACCTCGGCGCGGGGGCATCAATGAGCAGTTCTTC. It translates to CASSQVPRRGGINEQFF.